This T cell receptor (beta chain) was observed in a study of Graves' ophthalmopathy and Graves' hyperthyroidism. TCR beta CDR3 amplification used RNA transcripts. First-round RT-PCR with HTBI primers preceded a second-round multiplex PCR. Each CDR3 protein gets one entry after TCRdb re-called the multiplex PCR reads with MiXCR. The table has about 14,000 distinct CDR3 sequences, 50% seen once. By sample fraction, this clonotype is medium-sized. Germline-derived CDR1 and CDR2 are MDHEN and SYDVKM. The length of the CDR3 is 12 residues. Trimming cost V 9 bases and J 8 bases; bases outside gene matches: 4.

This TCR was sampled from a woman aged 30 to 39 with Graves' ophthalmopathy. The chain joins TRBV28 to TRBJ1-6; 7 nucleotides line up with TRBD1. The sample consisted of peripheral blood. DNA for the CDR3: TGTGCCAGGGGACAGATTCATTCACCCCTCCACTTT. This sequence encodes CARGQIHSPLHF. The variable domain in full, with the rest retrieved from reference TRBV28 and TRBJ1-6, is DVKVTQSSRYLVKRTGEKVFLECVQDMDHENMFWYRQDPGLGLRLIYFSYDVKMKEKGDIPEGYSVSREKKERFSLILESASTNQTSMYLCARGQIHSPLHFGNGTRLTVT.